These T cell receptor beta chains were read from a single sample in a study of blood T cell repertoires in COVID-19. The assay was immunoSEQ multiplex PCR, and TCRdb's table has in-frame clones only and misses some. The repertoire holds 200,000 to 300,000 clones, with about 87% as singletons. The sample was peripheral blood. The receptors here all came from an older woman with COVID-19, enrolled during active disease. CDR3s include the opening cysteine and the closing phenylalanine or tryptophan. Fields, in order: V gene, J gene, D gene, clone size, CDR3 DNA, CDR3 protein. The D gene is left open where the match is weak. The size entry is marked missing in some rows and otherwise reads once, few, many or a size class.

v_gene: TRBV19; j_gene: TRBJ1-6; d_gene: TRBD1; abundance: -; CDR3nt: TGTGCCAGTTCGTCGACAGGGGGGAAATCACCCCTCCACTTT; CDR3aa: CASSSTGGKSPLHF
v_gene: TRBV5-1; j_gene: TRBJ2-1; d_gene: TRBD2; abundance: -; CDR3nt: TGCGCCAGCAGAGGACTAGCGGGGTCCAATGAGCAGTTCTTC; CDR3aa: CASRGLAGSNEQFF
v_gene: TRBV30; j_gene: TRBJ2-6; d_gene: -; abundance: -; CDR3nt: TGTGCCTGGAGTCAAGACAGAAACTCTGGGGCCAACGTCCTGACTTTC; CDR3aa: CAWSQDRNSGANVLTF
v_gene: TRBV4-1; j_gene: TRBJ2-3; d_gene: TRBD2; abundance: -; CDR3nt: TGCGCCAGCAGCTTCTGGACTAGTGTCTCGACAGATACGCAGTATTTT; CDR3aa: CASSFWTSVSTDTQYF
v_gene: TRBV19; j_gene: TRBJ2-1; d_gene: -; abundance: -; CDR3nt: TGTGCCAGCCGGGAAAGGACCTACAATGAGCAGTTCTTC; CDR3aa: CASRERTYNEQFF
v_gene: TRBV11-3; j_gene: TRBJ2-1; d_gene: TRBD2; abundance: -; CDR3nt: TGTGCCAGCAGCTTAGGGGGGGGACTAGCGGTAAATGAGCAGTTCTTC; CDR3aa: CASSLGGGLAVNEQFF
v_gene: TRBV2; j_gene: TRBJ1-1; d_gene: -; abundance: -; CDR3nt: TGTGCCAGCGAATTAGTTATGAACACTGAAGCTTTCTTT; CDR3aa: CASELVMNTEAFF
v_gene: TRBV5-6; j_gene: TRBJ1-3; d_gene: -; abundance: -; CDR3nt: TGTGCCAGCAGCAACCCCGGACGCGGGGACACCATATATTTT; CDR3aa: CASSNPGRGDTIYF
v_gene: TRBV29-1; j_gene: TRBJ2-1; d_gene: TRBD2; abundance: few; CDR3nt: TGCAGCGTTCGGACTAGCGGGAGATCCGTTTACAATGAGCAGTTCTTC; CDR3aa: CSVRTSGRSVYNEQFF
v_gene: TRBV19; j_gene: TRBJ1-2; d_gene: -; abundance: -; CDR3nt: TGTGCCAGTAGTATAAGCAGGGGATATGGCTACACCTTC; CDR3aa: CASSISRGYGYTF
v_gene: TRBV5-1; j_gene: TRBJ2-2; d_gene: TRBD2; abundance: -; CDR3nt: TGCGCCAGCAGTGAGACCGGGACTAGTTCCGCCGGGGAGCTGTTTTTT; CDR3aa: CASSETGTSSAGELFF
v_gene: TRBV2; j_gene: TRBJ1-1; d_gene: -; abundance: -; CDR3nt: TGTGCCAGCACGCTGAACCGGGGTAACACTGAAGCTTTCTTT; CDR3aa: CASTLNRGNTEAFF
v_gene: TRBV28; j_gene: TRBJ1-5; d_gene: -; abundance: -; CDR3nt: TGTGCCAGCAGTCCACAGGGACGAAGCAATCAGCCCCAGCATTTT; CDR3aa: CASSPQGRSNQPQHF
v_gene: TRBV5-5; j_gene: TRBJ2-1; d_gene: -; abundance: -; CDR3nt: TGTGCCAGCAGCCGGGACATTGGGCGAGATGAGCAGTTCTTC; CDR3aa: CASSRDIGRDEQFF
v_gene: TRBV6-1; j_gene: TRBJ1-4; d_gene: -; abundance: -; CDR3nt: TGTGCCAGCAGTGAAAGCGGGAGGCCTGAAAAACTGTTTTTT; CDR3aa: CASSESGRPEKLFF
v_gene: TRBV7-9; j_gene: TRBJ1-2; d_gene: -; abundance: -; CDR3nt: TGTGCCAGCAGCTTCGTGAGGGGGGGCCGCGACTATGGCTACACCTTC; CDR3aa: CASSFVRGGRDYGYTF
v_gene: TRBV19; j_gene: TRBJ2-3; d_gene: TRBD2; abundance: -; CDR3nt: TGTGCCAGTAGTCCATGGACTAGCGGGAGAGGTAACACAGATACGCAGTATTTT; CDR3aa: CASSPWTSGRGNTDTQYF
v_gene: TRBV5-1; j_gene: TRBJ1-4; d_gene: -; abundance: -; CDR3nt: TGCGCCAGCAGCATCAGCCGGGAGGATGAAAAACTGTTTTTT; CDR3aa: CASSISREDEKLFF
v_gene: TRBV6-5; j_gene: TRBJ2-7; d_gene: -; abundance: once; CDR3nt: TGTGCCAGCAGTCGCGGGACAGACCCGTACGAGCAGTACTTC; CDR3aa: CASSRGTDPYEQYF